This TCR beta chain was sequenced in a study of identifying expanded T cells in peripheral blood. The CDR3 spans 16 residues. Germline lookup yields CDR1 KGHSH and CDR2 LQKENI. The V and J ends lost 2 bases and 2 bases, in that order; junction bases with no gene match: 8. Method: immunoSEQ multiplex PCR; TCRdb's copy keeps in-frame clones and lacks some. The sample holds under 120,000 clones; 75% to 90% are singletons and the top ten take about a sixth. Whole-study findings and limits: Differentially abundant clones: around 1.2 between replicates, approximately 16 at roughly 13 days, under 25 at four. Variance in clone template counts between approximately 2-week samples significantly increased with total template count across all healthy donors.

Concerning this clone itself: Its target is unknown.

The clonotype originates from a person aged 18 to 75 in good health. The genes are TRBV18 and TRBJ1-2, with 7 bases lining up with TRBD1. Sequenced sample: blood. The CDR3 nucleotides are TGTGCCAGCTCACCAAAACAGACAGGGTGGAACTATGGCTACACCTTC. Translating gives CASSPKQTGWNYGYTF.